This T cell receptor beta chain originates from a study of blood T cell repertoires in COVID-19. Overall study: Some COVID-19 samples were acute and others convalescent; all came from the United States, Italy and Spain. T cells, B-cell-depleted T cells, or PBMCs supplied cDNA or gDNA.

V was pared by 6 bases and J by 10 bases, with 7 bases of the junction left unmatched. The CDR3 sequence is 15 residues long. CDR1 and CDR2 (germline): MNHNY, SVGAGI (reference sequence). Study processing details: Reference gene primers were amplified, and this amplification served to estimate nucleated cell counts. The method was immunoSEQ multiplex PCR; TCRdb's version includes in-frame clones alone and lacks a portion of them. V and J calls plus clone size are reproduced from that table; the DNA served to infer D and trimming. The sample holds 40,000 or so clones; around 74% are singletons and the top ten take around 25%.

This TCR was sampled from a man between 65 and 79 years old with acute or convalescent COVID-19. Material: peripheral blood. The rearrangement links TRBV6-6 to TRBJ1-6; TRBD1 agrees at 12 bases. As DNA, the CDR3 is TGTGCCAGCAGAGAAAGGGGACAGGGGGCATCACCCCTCCACTTT. Residues: CASRERGQGASPLHF.